A selection of T cell receptor beta chains follows, all from one sample in a study of shared clonotypes between healthy human individuals. The table came from immunoSEQ multiplex PCR; TCRdb's copy has only in-frame clones and leaves some out. The sample gives roughly 2,300,000 clones, around 93% of which show up once; 0.37% is in the top ten. Material: naive CD4+ T cells from PBMCs. The receptor set was obtained from a man younger than 35 in good health. Some clones in this sample may be carry-over from other donors' samples. The CDR3 runs from the conserved cysteine through the conserved F or W. D genes are given only for firm matches. Only some rows state a clone size, as once, few, many or a class for expanded clones.

J,D,V,size,DNA,CDR3
TRBJ2-7,NA,TRBV2,NA,TGTGCCAGCAGCCGAGGGATTTCCGCAATTTACGAGCAGTACTTC,CASSRGISAIYEQYF
TRBJ2-1,NA,TRBV19,few,TGTGCCAGTAGTATACCAGCGGAGAACAATGAGCAGTTCTTC,CASSIPAENNEQFF
TRBJ2-7,TRBD1,TRBV10-3,NA,TGTGCCATCAGTCCGGGACAGGGGGTTCAGGAGCAGTACTTC,CAISPGQGVQEQYF
TRBJ1-2,NA,TRBV28,once,TGTGCCAGCAGTTTAATCGGGACTGAGGGCAACTATGGCTACACCTTC,CASSLIGTEGNYGYTF
TRBJ2-2,NA,TRBV6-1,NA,TGTGCCAGCGGGCGACAGTCAAACACCGGGGAGCTGTTTTTT,CASGRQSNTGELFF
TRBJ2-2,NA,TRBV7-9,few,TGTGCCAGCAGCTTCCAAGGTGGCACCGGGGAGCTGTTTTTT,CASSFQGGTGELFF
TRBJ1-1,TRBD1,TRBV7-3,NA,TGTGCCAGCAGCCGGGACAGAGCGTACACTGAAGCTTTCTTT,CASSRDRAYTEAFF
TRBJ1-2,NA,TRBV28,NA,TGTGCCAGCACCTTAGGCCAGGGCTCACCTTTCTTC,CASTLGQGSPFF
TRBJ2-3,TRBD2,TRBV11-1,NA,TGTGCCAGCAGCCTTCTGACTAGCGGGACCCCCACAGATACGCAGTATTTT,CASSLLTSGTPTDTQYF
TRBJ2-7,TRBD2,TRBV6-1,NA,TGTGCCAGCAGTGAACTGCCTTCTAGCGGCCTCAACTACGAGCAGTACTTC,CASSELPSSGLNYEQYF
TRBJ2-2,NA,TRBV9,NA,TGTGCCAGCAGCCAGAGGGCGGGGGAGCTGTTTTTT,CASSQRAGELFF
TRBJ2-3,NA,TRBV19,NA,TGTGCCAGTGAACGACGTTTGAGGCGCTTCAGCACAGATACGCAGTATTTT,CASERRLRRFSTDTQYF